Sequencing of this T cell receptor beta chain was carried out in a study of T-cell reconstitution after alpha-beta-depleted transplantation in children. There are 13 residues in the CDR3. Trimming shortened V by 5 bases and J by 2 bases, and 7 bases separated the two germline ends. The germline gives CDR1 SEHNR, CDR2 FQNEAQ (reference sequence). A note on this clonotype: The CDR3 does not close with the conserved phenylalanine or tryptophan, likely indicating a read error.

Preparation of the TCRbeta library involved a method that used unique molecular identifiers. TCRdb reprocessed the PCR reads via MiXCR and lists one record per CDR3 protein. The sample lists about 830,000 distinct CDR3 sequences, roughly 16% occurring once. The material sequenced was PBMCs, mostly from graft donor cells, taken 360 days after TCRalphabeta/CD19-depleted stem cell transplant. The V and J genes are TRBV7-9 and TRBJ2-1; D gene unclear. The source is a male patient between 10 and 17 years old who had a stem cell transplant for acute lymphoblastic leukemia, so the T cells may come from the graft donor. CDR3 region: CASSIVTYNEQFY. DNA of the CDR3: TGTGCCAGCAGCATTGTCACCTACAATGAGCAGTTCTAC.